This T cell receptor (beta chain) originates from a study of CD8 T cells in Susac syndrome. CDR1 and CDR2 (germline): SQVTM, ANQGSEA. The CDR3 is made up of 12 amino acids. V was clipped by 7 bases and J by 4 bases; unmatched bases: 4. An input of roughly 0.5 to 1 ug of RNA was subjected to reverse transcription using random hexamers. Across 54 Vbeta and 13 Jbeta, immunoSEQ multiplex PCR amplified TCR beta CDR3. TCRdb re-analysed the immunoSEQ multiplex PCR reads in MiXCR, keeping a single row per CDR3 protein. The data show around 300,000 distinct CDR3 sequences, 90% to 95% seen once. Blood CD8+ and CD4+ T cells underwent high-throughput TCR beta sequencing.

J is TRBJ1-5 and V is TRBV29-1, with TRBD1 matching over 7 bases. The sample was CD4+ T cells from PBMCs. The receptor was derived from a human donor with multiple sclerosis. The chain's CDR3 is CSAGGQNQPQHF. The CDR3 coding sequence is TGCAGCGCCGGGGGACAGAATCAGCCCCAGCATTTT. Supplemented by reference TRBV29-1 and TRBJ1-5, the full variable domain reads SAVISQKPSRDICQRGTSLTIQCQVDSQVTMMFWYRQQPGQSLTLIATANQGSEATYESGFVIDKFPISRPNLTFSTLTVSNMSPEDSSIYLCSAGGQNQPQHFGDGTRLSIL.